This T cell receptor beta chain emerged from a study of blood T cell repertoires in COVID-19. Looking at the study overall: T cells, B-cell-depleted T cells, or PBMCs supplied cDNA or gDNA.

TCRdb keeps only in-frame clones here, not all; method: immunoSEQ multiplex PCR. This sample has over 75,000 clones, with about 88% found just once. The CDR3 is 12 residues long. Germline lookup yields CDR1 SQVTM and CDR2 ANQGSEA. Trimming shortened V by 4 bases and J by 10 bases, and 16 bases separated the two germline ends. The sequence was obtained from a woman older than 75 with acute or convalescent COVID-19. This chain uses TRBV29-1 with TRBJ1-1, with D maybe TRBD1 (5 bases). Source material: peripheral blood. The DNA of the CDR3 is TGCAGCGTTGGGTCTAGTCAGGGTGGAGCTTTCTTT. This translates into CSVGSSQGGAFF.